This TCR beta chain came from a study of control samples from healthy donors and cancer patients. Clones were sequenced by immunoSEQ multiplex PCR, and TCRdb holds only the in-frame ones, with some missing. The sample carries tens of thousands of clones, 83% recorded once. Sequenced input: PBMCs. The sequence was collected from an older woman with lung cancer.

CDR3 sequence reads: CASSQTSASYEQYF. The CDR3 nucleotides read TGTGCCAGCAGCCAGACTAGCGCCTCCTACGAGCAGTACTTC. The genes are TRBV3-1 (or the pseudogene TRBV3-2) and TRBJ2-7, with 8 bases aligning to TRBD2. CDR3 length equals 14 residues. V trimming: 3 bases; J trimming: 0 bases; junction bases outside the gene matches: 1. Germline loops: CDR1 LGHDT, CDR2 YNNKEL (reference sequence).